Here is one T cell receptor beta chain with its context. Which antigen it targets is not known. No base qualities exist here, and no much larger clone lies one base off it. From the cysteine up to the phenylalanine, the CDR3 has a length of 16 residues. Kept here is only the CDR3 DNA, which spans 48 bases and is read in frame from base 1. The V end gives up 5 bases and the J end 1 base, leaving 8 bases in the junction not matched to a gene. Ophthalmopathy patients had moderately to severely active disease, Clinical Activity Score of at least 3, NOSPECS grade of at least 4, and duration under 3 months. Any patient with an uncontrolled infection, another autoimmune disease, pregnancy or lactation was excluded. Diagnoses relied on clinical symptoms, serum thyroxine and TRAb, thyroid ultrasound and orbital computed tomography. PBMCs were isolated from approximately 10 ml of fresh peripheral blood by Ficoll-Paque density gradient centrifugation. Total RNA was extracted with Trizol reagent, and quality was checked on an Agilent 2100 Bioanalyzer.

The data are from a study of T cells in Graves' hyperthyroidism and ophthalmopathy (dated by TCRdb to between 2018 and 2021). For the study in its entirety: Peripheral blood samples were taken at the time of initial diagnosis, prior to any treatment. TCR V-J signatures able to tell the groups apart were searched for in a discovery cohort of 100 patients, of whom over 40 had Graves' ophthalmopathy and 57 had stable Graves' hyperthyroidism. Prospective prediction of ophthalmopathy was tested in an independent validation cohort consisting of fewer than 20 hyperthyroidism patients and some 17 patients who later progressed to ophthalmopathy. The 90 to 100 discovery patients were randomly divided into training and test sets at a 7:3 ratio. Thyroid tissue and blood T-cell repertoires from about 6 Graves' hyperthyroidism patients were also compared in the study. Following sampling, methimazole starting at 30 mg daily was given to hyperthyroidism patients, and high-dose intravenous methylprednisolone was given to ophthalmopathy patients. TCR Vbeta CDR3 sequencing of some 140 peripheral blood samples (approximately 44 ophthalmopathy, some 75 hyperthyroidism and approximately 17 progressor patients) is reported in the paper. The paper's findings and limits, for the study overall: Sample size was not statistically predetermined, and blinding of investigators to group allocation was not performed. In validation, the model predicted progression to ophthalmopathy with about 71% sensitivity and around 72% specificity, a median of around 6.6 months before onset. Most expanded thyroid clonotypes (frequency above 0.001) were also detected in blood, suggesting blood repertoires may reflect thyroid immune responses. A model built on a 13 V-J signature distinguished ophthalmopathy from stable hyperthyroidism, reaching about 88% sensitivity and under 84% specificity in cross-validation and 80%/75% in testing.

The TCR beta CDR3 regions were amplified from RNA transcripts. The TCR CDR3 was subjected to a first round of RT-PCR using the HTBI primer set and the Qiagen OneStep RT-PCR kit. Libraries were constructed in a second round of multiplex PCR, after which size selection and purification were performed. Libraries were sequenced paired-end with 100 bp reads on an Illumina HiSeq2000. In the paper's pipeline: SOAPnuke was used to process the raw data, removing reads that contained adapters or uncalled bases, had a mean Phred below 15, or lacked an exact match to the constant primer or identifier. High-quality paired reads were merged using COPE v1.2.5, and each unique nucleotide sequence was defined as a clonotype. MiTCR v1.1 was used to align the clonotypes against IMGT TRBV, TRBD and TRBJ reference segments. Only V-J combinations with frequency above 0.0001, covering 99% to 99.2% of repertoires, were analysed. A TCS score was defined as the ratio between F50 (clonal expansion) and ExV (chaos), using BLOSUM62-based TCRdist between CDR3 peptides within each V-J. Welch's t-statistics and random forest reduced around 510 V-J features to 13, which were used in a naive Bayes classifier (R e1071). TCRdb cleaned the public reads at Q25 with fastp, built clones with MiXCR and kept in-frame beta chains. Merged by CDR3 protein, the rows form single entries marked with the most common genes and DNA. Clone size and V and J calls follow TCRdb, not the original study. This sample is represented by about 600,000 distinct CDR3 sequences; more than 15% of them were singletons. Less than 3.5% of the sample comes from the top ten.

This sequence originates from a woman in her thirties or forties with Graves' ophthalmopathy. Here the chain combines TRBV12-3 or TRBV12-4 and TRBJ1-1; 9 of the junction bases match TRBD1. The sample taken for sequencing was blood. Read as DNA, the sequence is TGTGCCAGCAGTCCGGGGACAGGGAGAGGGAACACTGAAGCTTTCTTT. Its protein reads: CASSPGTGRGNTEAFF.